The source of this T cell receptor beta chain is a study of early T cells in non-severe SARS-CoV-2 infection. Study context: Sequencing targeted bulk RNA from unsorted whole blood, leaving chains unpaired.

This clonotype was counted ten times or more. Its antigen is undetermined. V lost 8 bases and J lost 2; bases outside the gene matches: 6. The CDR3 extends over 13 amino acids. Germline values: CDR1 SQVTM, CDR2 ANQGSEA. General observations from the study: CD4 and private specificities were missed by VDJdb matching, which favored anti-spike CD8 responses.

Researchers attached unique molecular identifiers to individual cDNA molecules. TCRdb re-called the 5' RACE reads with MiXCR, one entry per CDR3 protein. The top ten clones hold approximately 5.8% of a sample with fewer than 40,000 distinct CDR3 sequences, under 4.5% of them seen once. The chain couples TRBV29-1 to TRBJ2-5; 9 bases line up with TRBD1. The origin of this receptor is an adult who was a healthcare worker with PCR-confirmed SARS-CoV-2 infection or an uninfected control (not recorded which). The sequencing sample was made of whole blood. The chain's CDR3 is CSMGQGIQETQYF. Here the CDR3 DNA reads TGCAGCATGGGACAGGGCATTCAAGAGACCCAGTACTTC.